The 24 T cell receptor beta chains below were found in one sample sequenced in a study of blood T cells in healthy people across ages. A sample-barcoded 5' primer and a J-beta primer mix were used in a second PCR of roughly 7 to 11 cycles. Using its own MiXCR run on the 5' RACE reads, TCRdb lists one record per CDR3 protein. The sample consists of around 1,000,000 distinct CDR3 sequences, 35% to 40% of them appearing once. Sample: blood. Receptor source: a man in his late teens or twenties in good health.

The chain links TRBV28 to TRBJ1-4; possibly TRBD1 for D (6 bases). The CDR3 has 16 amino acids. Trimming pared 1 base from V and 8 bases from J, leaving 17 bases between. CDR1 is MDHEN and CDR2 is SYDVKM in the germline V gene. DNA for the CDR3: TGTGCCAGCAGTTTATCTCAACAGGGAAATGGGGAAAAACTGTTTTTT. Amino acid sequence: CASSLSQQGNGEKLFF.

J is TRBJ1-4 and V is TRBV7-9; tentatively, D is TRBD1 (5 bases). CDR1 and CDR2 (germline): SEHNR, FQNEAQ (reference sequence). V was clipped by 1 base and J by 7 bases, with 13 bases between them. The CDR3 sequence is 15 residues long. CDR3 in amino acids: CASSLVAGSGEKLFF. CDR3 in DNA: TGTGCCAGCAGCTTAGTCGCAGGGTCGGGTGAAAAACTGTTTTTT.

As to this clonotype: A much larger clone lies a single base off, so this may be a read error. The chain recombines TRBV7-2 with TRBJ2-3, with 11 bases aligning to TRBD2. The V gene's germline CDR1 is SGHTA and CDR2 FQGNSA. After removal of 7 bases from V and 11 bases from J, the junction contained 11 bases not matched to a gene. This CDR3 is 14 amino acids long. This chain's CDR3 is CASTKASGGRMQYF. The CDR3 nucleotides read TGTGCCAGCACCAAAGCTAGCGGGGGGAGAATGCAGTATTTT. The full variable domain, with the rest looked up from reference TRBV7-2 and TRBJ2-3, is GAGVSQSPSNKVTEKGKDVELRCDPISGHTALYWYRQSLGQGLEFLIYFQGNSAPDKSGLPSDRFSAERTGGSVSTLTIQRTQQEDSAVYLCASTKASGGRMQYFGPGTRLTVL.

The chain joins TRBV13 to TRBJ1-6; 7 nucleotides align to TRBD1. J was trimmed by 4 bases and V by 1 base; bases with no gene match: 4. This CDR3 comprises 16 residues. The germline V gene has CDR1 PRHDT and CDR2 FYEKMQ (reference sequence). DNA of the CDR3: TGTGCCAGCAGCTTAGCGGAGGGGGCTTATAATTCACCCCTCCACTTT. Its translation: CASSLAEGAYNSPLHF.

The sample holds a few counts of this clonotype. The gene calls are TRBV6-2 or TRBV6-3 and TRBJ2-5; D is unresolved. Germline V lookup: CDR1 MNHEY, CDR2 SVGEGT. V was cut by 6 bases and J by 1 base, with 15 bases left in between. The CDR3 contains 15 residues. The chain's CDR3 is CASSLSWKAQETQYF. CDR3 DNA sequence: TGTGCCAGCAGCCTTTCATGGAAAGCCCAAGAGACCCAGTACTTC.

This chain connects TRBV9 to TRBJ2-2; TRBD2 might be the D (7 bases). The V gene lost 4 bases and the J gene lost 7 bases, with 17 bases spanning the gap. The CDR3 loop spans 15 amino acids. The germline V gene has CDR1 SGDLS and CDR2 YYNGEE. The CDR3 DNA reads TGTGCCAGCAGCACCTCGACAAGGGGGGGCGGGGAGCTGTTTTTT. Its protein is CASSTSTRGGGELFF. Full variable domain (missing parts from reference TRBV9 and TRBJ2-2): DSGVTQTPKHLITATGQRVTLRCSPRSGDLSVYWYQQSLDQGLQFLIQYYNGEERAKGNILERFSAQQFPDLHSELNLSSLELGDSALYFCASSTSTRGGGELFFGEGSRLTVL.

This clonotype was recorded once. The chain couples TRBV7-9 to TRBJ2-5; 9 nucleotides align to TRBD1. Germline CDR1 is SEHNR and CDR2 is FQNEAQ (reference sequence). V lost 1 base and J lost 1; bases outside the gene matches: 7. The CDR3 is made up of 17 amino acids. The CDR3 DNA reads as TGTGCCAGCAGCTTAGGACAGGGGGTGGTCGGCCAAGAGACCCAGTACTTC. It yields the protein CASSLGQGVVGQETQYF. Supplemented by reference TRBV7-9 and TRBJ2-5, the full variable domain reads DTGVSQNPRHKITKRGQNVTFRCDPISEHNRLYWYRQTLGQGPEFLTYFQNEAQLEKSRLLSDRFSAERPKGSFSTLEIQRTEQGDSAMYLCASSLGQGVVGQETQYFGPGTRLLVL.

The chain uses TRBV12-3 or TRBV12-4 and TRBJ1-4; D remains ambiguous. V shed 5 bases and J shed 5 bases, with 9 bases lying between them. The CDR3 extends over 13 amino acids. CDR3 sequence reads: CASSPQVNEKLFF. The CDR3 nucleotides read TGTGCCAGCAGTCCGCAGGTCAATGAAAAACTGTTTTTT.

The chain is built from TRBV9 and TRBJ2-3; 9 nucleotides match TRBD2. The trim removed 4 bases at V and 3 bases at J, leaving 9 bases unmatched. This CDR3 is built from 16 residues. Germline loops: CDR1 SGDLS, CDR2 YYNGEE. The CDR3 protein is CASSTGLATGTDTQYF. DNA for the CDR3: TGTGCCAGCAGCACAGGACTAGCGACGGGAACAGATACGCAGTATTTT.

For this clonotype: This sequence may be a read error, since a much larger clone differs from it by one base. Because the CDR3 is missing its conserved closing phenylalanine or tryptophan, this is likely a read error. The CDR3: CASSFTQGGAEAFI. DNA of the CDR3: TGTGCCAGCAGTTTCACCCAGGGTGGCGCTGAAGCTTTCATT. V gene TRBV12-3 or TRBV12-4 combines with J gene TRBJ1-1; maybe TRBD1 (5 bases). V lost 3 bases to trimming and J lost 6 bases, with 14 bases between them. The length of the CDR3 is 14 residues.

This clonotype has just a few counts. The V and J genes are TRBV5-1 and TRBJ1-2, with D perhaps TRBD1 (5 bases). The V gene lost 4 bases and the J gene lost 4 bases, with 17 bases spanning the gap. CDR1 is SGHRS, CDR2 YFSETQ, per germline. The CDR3 runs 15 residues. In DNA form, the CDR3 reads TGCGCCAGCAGCCCGCACGGGGGTGATAGCTATGGCTACACCTTC. This sequence encodes CASSPHGGDSYGYTF.

This clonotype showed up just a few times. V gene TRBV7-9 combines with J gene TRBJ1-2; D gene uncertain. From germline, CDR1 is SEHNR and CDR2 FQNEAQ (reference sequence). Trimming took 0 bases from V and 6 from J, leaving 17 bases between them. The CDR3 has 16 amino acids. The CDR3 reads CASSLAQGRGENGYTF. The DNA for the CDR3 is TGTGCCAGCAGCTTAGCGCAAGGGAGAGGAGAGAATGGCTACACCTTC.

This chain connects TRBV20-1 to TRBJ2-3, with 7 nucleotides matching TRBD1. The CDR3 runs 16 residues. CDR1 is DFQATT and CDR2 is SNEGSKA in the germline V gene (reference sequence). The V and J ends lost 1 base and 6 bases, in that order; junction bases with no gene match: 13. CDR3: CSARATGQPRGDTQYF. The CDR3, as DNA: TGCAGTGCTAGAGCCACGGGACAGCCGAGGGGCGATACGCAGTATTTT.

This clonotype was found a few times. The chain has TRBV20-1 and TRBJ1-5; D is uncertain. The CDR3 is made up of 13 amino acids. V lost 3 bases, J lost 2 bases, and 8 bases lay in between. CDR1 and CDR2 from the germline V gene are DFQATT and SNEGSKA (reference sequence). CDR3 nucleotides: TGCAGTGCTAGTTCGGGCGGCAATCAGCCCCAGCATTTT. This codes for CSASSGGNQPQHF.

The genes are TRBV27 and TRBJ2-5; 7 nucleotides agree with TRBD1. V gave up 0 bases and J gave up 1 base; unmatched junction bases: 5. In germline, CDR1 is MNHEY, CDR2 SMNVEV (reference sequence). This CDR3 region has 16 residues. In nucleotides, the CDR3 is TGTGCCAGCAGTTTATCGACAGGGATGGCCCAAGAGACCCAGTACTTC. This translates into CASSLSTGMAQETQYF.

The rearrangement joins TRBV6-6 to TRBJ2-1; 8 nucleotides line up with TRBD2. The J call may be wrong; the DNA end is better matched by TRBJ2-7. Germline V gene lookup returns CDR1 MNHNY and CDR2 SVGAGI (reference sequence). The CDR3 extends over 13 amino acids. The CDR3 DNA follows: TGTGCCAGCGGCGGGGGGTTGTACAATGAGCAGTACTTC. It encodes CASGGGLYNEQYF.

The DNA of the CDR3 is TGTGCCAGCAGCCCCCGACAGGGTCACTACGAGCAGTACTTC. Translating it yields CASSPRQGHYEQYF. V and J are TRBV3-1 and TRBJ2-4, with 7 nucleotides matching TRBD1. Gene TRBJ2-7 matches the end of the DNA better, so the J call may be wrong. The germline gives CDR1 LGHDT, CDR2 YNNKEL (reference sequence). This CDR3 has 14 amino acids.

The chain uses TRBV12-3 or TRBV12-4 and TRBJ1-1; D not certain. The V end lost 2 bases, the J end lost 0 bases, and 10 bases lay between the germline ends. The CDR3 runs to 15 residues. CDR3 in DNA: TGTGCCAGCAGTTTACAGGCAGGTTTGAACACTGAAGCTTTCTTT. It specifies CASSLQAGLNTEAFF.

The chain recombines TRBV12-3 or TRBV12-4 with TRBJ1-1; D not resolved. V lost 5 bases to trimming and J lost 3 bases, with 13 bases between them. There are 14 residues in the CDR3. In DNA, the CDR3 is TGTGCCAGCAGTCCCCGCGCTGGGTACACTGAAGCTTTCTTT. Amino acid sequence: CASSPRAGYTEAFF.

As DNA, the CDR3 is TGTGCCAGCAGTGGAGATTTCGCTGAAGCTTTCTTT. It translates to CASSGDFAEAFF. J is TRBJ1-1 and V is TRBV2; D is unclear. The CDR3 spans 12 residues. From germline, CDR1 is SNHLY and CDR2 FYNNEI. Trimming took off 4 bases at V and 6 bases at J, with 9 bases between the two ends.

This clonotype was picked up a small number of times. V gene TRBV6-5 combines with J gene TRBJ1-6, with D unresolved. CDR1 MNHEY and CDR2 SVGAGI come from the germline V gene. The CDR3 loop spans 13 amino acids. Trimming pared 5 bases from V and 10 bases from J, leaving 12 bases between. This chain's CDR3 is CASSPLTISPLHF. The CDR3 nucleotides are TGTGCCAGCAGTCCCCTTACAATCTCACCCCTCCACTTT.

The chain recombines TRBV24-1 with TRBJ2-3; a possible D gene is TRBD1 (6 bases). Looked up from germline, CDR1 is KGHDR and CDR2 is SFDVKD. With 5 bases removed from V and 2 bases from J, the gap between germline ends came to 13 bases. The CDR3 is 15 amino acids. Here the CDR3 DNA reads TGTGCCACCAGTGCTCAGGGGCCCTACACAGATACGCAGTATTTT. Amino acids: CATSAQGPYTDTQYF.

The chain recombines TRBV20-1 with TRBJ1-5; D is unclear. Deletions cut 2 bases from V and 0 bases from J, with 14 bases between. CDR3 length: 16 amino acids. Germline V gives CDR1 DFQATT, CDR2 SNEGSKA (reference sequence). As DNA, the CDR3 is TGCAGTGCTAGATCCTCGGCGGAAAATAGCAATCAGCCCCAGCATTTT. Translated: CSARSSAENSNQPQHF.

The CDR3 DNA is TGTGCCAGCTCACCACCGGGGGCTGGAAACACCATATATTTT. It is translated as CASSPPGAGNTIYF. The V and J genes are TRBV18 and TRBJ1-3, with D possibly TRBD1 on 5 matching bases. This CDR3 is built from 14 residues. The germline V gene encodes CDR1 KGHSH and CDR2 LQKENI. The germline V and J ends were trimmed by 0 bases and 2 bases, with 5 bases remaining between them. Combining the CDR3 with reference TRBV18 and TRBJ1-3 gives the whole variable domain NAGVMQNPRHLVRRRGQEARLRCSPMKGHSHVYWYRQLPEEGLKFMVYLQKENIIDESGMPKERFSAEFPKEGPSILRIQQVVRGDSAAYFCASSPPGAGNTIYFGEGSWLTVV.